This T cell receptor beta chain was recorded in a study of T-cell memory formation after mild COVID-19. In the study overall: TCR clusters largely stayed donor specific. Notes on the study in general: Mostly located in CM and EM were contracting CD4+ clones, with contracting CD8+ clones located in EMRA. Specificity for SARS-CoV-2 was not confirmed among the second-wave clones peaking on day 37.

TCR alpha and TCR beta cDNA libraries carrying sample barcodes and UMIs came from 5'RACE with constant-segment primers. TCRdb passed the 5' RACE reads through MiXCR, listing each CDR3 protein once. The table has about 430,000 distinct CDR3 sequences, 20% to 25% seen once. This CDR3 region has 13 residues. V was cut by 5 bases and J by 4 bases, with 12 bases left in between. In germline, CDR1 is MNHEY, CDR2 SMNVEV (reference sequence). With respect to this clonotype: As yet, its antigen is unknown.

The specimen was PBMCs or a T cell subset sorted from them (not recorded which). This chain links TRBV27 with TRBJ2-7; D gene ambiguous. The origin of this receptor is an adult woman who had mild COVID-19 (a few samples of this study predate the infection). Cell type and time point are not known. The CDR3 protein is CASSSPGPYEQYF. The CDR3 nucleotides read TGTGCCAGCAGTAGTCCAGGACCTTACGAGCAGTACTTC.